This entry describes one T cell receptor beta chain. The antigen remains undetermined. Trimming took off 1 base at V and 4 bases at J, with 17 bases between the two ends. The CDR3 covers 16 residues. Looked up from germline, CDR1 is SGHVS and CDR2 is FNYEAQ. The data are from a study of T cell repertoires in cytomegalovirus infection. Study as a whole: It was recently identified HLA-C-restricted and well-studied HLA-B-restricted CMV epitopes that the study used. Public signatures in TCR beta pointed to CMV infection and matching HLA type.

General study findings and limits: Identification of carriers of CMV plus the relevant HLA was performed using cumulative public TCR beta family frequency. Within the response measured ex vivo, HLA-C-restricted CMV-specific TCR beta clonotypes were dominant.

MiXCR was run by TCRdb on the reads, yielding one entry per CDR3 protein. The data show about 890,000 distinct CDR3 sequences, 30% to 40% seen once. The chain has TRBV7-6 and TRBJ2-7, with unresolved D. This receptor was obtained from a human donor in good health (CMV status not recorded). Some clones in this sample may be carry-over from other donors' samples. Sequencing was performed on cultured CD8+ T cells from PBMCs, taken from culture after CMV antigen stimulation. In DNA, the CDR3 is TGTGCCAGCAGCTTAGGGCCGGGTTCGGATCCTTACGAGCAGTACTTC. The encoded protein is CASSLGPGSDPYEQYF.